Listed below are T cell receptor beta chains from one sample, sequenced in a study of blood T cell repertoires in COVID-19. Data came from immunoSEQ multiplex PCR; TCRdb stores just in-frame clones and leaves some out. In the table there are about 250,000 clones, around 83% of which are singletons. Sample: peripheral blood. The receptors come from an elderly man with acute or convalescent COVID-19. Both conserved end residues are part of each CDR3. The D gene is left open where the match is weak.

v_call: TRBV5-1
d_call: .
cdr3_length: 14
cdr3_aa: CASTHNRWTDTQYF

v_call: TRBV12-3/TRBV12-4
d_call: .
cdr3_length: 12
cdr3_aa: CASGPYSGELFF

v_call: TRBV10-3
d_call: .
cdr3_length: 15
cdr3_aa: CAISALTSENTEAFF

v_call: TRBV15
d_call: TRBD2
cdr3_length: 18
cdr3_aa: CATSRDPLSGRAGNIQYF

v_call: TRBV19
d_call: TRBD2
cdr3_length: 19
cdr3_aa: CASSIDSSGRAYGTDTQYF

v_call: TRBV30
d_call: .
cdr3_length: 13
cdr3_aa: CAWASSTSEPQHF

v_call: TRBV19
d_call: .
cdr3_length: 19
cdr3_aa: CASSPPGQGLNPWPYEQYF

v_call: TRBV21-1
d_call: .
cdr3_length: 17
cdr3_aa: CASSTKAGDREHYGYTF

v_call: TRBV19
d_call: TRBD1
cdr3_length: 13
cdr3_aa: CATQDREKRYGFF

v_call: TRBV6-5
d_call: TRBD2
cdr3_length: 14
cdr3_aa: CASSYGLAADTQYF

v_call: TRBV7-6
d_call: .
cdr3_length: 13
cdr3_aa: CASSLPGLDEQYF

v_call: TRBV5-1
d_call: TRBD1
cdr3_length: 16
cdr3_aa: CASSRMGQPNTGELFF

v_call: TRBV11-2
d_call: TRBD2
cdr3_length: 17
cdr3_aa: CASSSPLGRERTDTQYF

v_call: TRBV6-5
d_call: TRBD1
cdr3_length: 13
cdr3_aa: CASRVQGEDGYTF

v_call: TRBV30
d_call: TRBD1
cdr3_length: 13
cdr3_aa: CAWGDWDSTEAFF

v_call: TRBV28
d_call: TRBD1
cdr3_length: 14
cdr3_aa: CAGMAGGAGQPQHF

v_call: TRBV5-4
d_call: TRBD1
cdr3_length: 15
cdr3_aa: CASTSPGQGGYEQYF

v_call: TRBV7-2
d_call: TRBD2
cdr3_length: 17
cdr3_aa: CASRVMGSGGAGDTQYF

v_call: TRBV6-1
d_call: .
cdr3_length: 15
cdr3_aa: CASSERLGHLGTIYF

v_call: TRBV19
d_call: .
cdr3_length: 14
cdr3_aa: CASSSGLAKNIQYF

v_call: TRBV4-2
d_call: .
cdr3_length: 14
cdr3_aa: CASSQQEVNTEAFF

v_call: TRBV2
d_call: TRBD1
cdr3_length: 16
cdr3_aa: CASRVDRQLGTDTQYF

v_call: TRBV18
d_call: TRBD1
cdr3_length: 15
cdr3_aa: CASSLSLTGIDTQYF

v_call: TRBV5-1
d_call: .
cdr3_length: 14
cdr3_aa: CASSWGHSQETQYF

v_call: TRBV2
d_call: TRBD1
cdr3_length: 14
cdr3_aa: CASAPGQAYNEQFF

v_call: TRBV5-1
d_call: TRBD2
cdr3_length: 16
cdr3_aa: CASSLAASGHTDTQYF